This record covers a single TCR beta chain. The antigen remains undetermined. The data originate from a study of regulatory dendritic cells for organ transplantation. The repertoire was sequenced with immunoSEQ multiplex PCR; TCRdb's copy has only in-frame clones and lacks some. Here the sample spans about 20,000 clones, 70% to 90% being singletons. Study-level results: Mature dendritic cells appeared to drive more memory CD8+ clonal expansion than regulatory ones. The most alloreactive TCR clonotypes were found in resting memory CD8+ cells. Between individuals, the alloreactive memory CD8+ T cell pool differed considerably. Naive T cells showed high diversity, memory cells less, memory CD8+ least.

Germline V gene data show CDR1 as SGHRS and CDR2 as YFSETQ. The CDR3 has 15 residues. The V and J ends lost 9 bases and 7 bases, in that order; junction bases with no gene match: 16. Sorted T cells were CFSE-labeled and cultured 5 days with allogeneic regulatory or mature dendritic cells at 1:10. The clonotype comes from a human donor in good health. The J gene is TRBJ2-1, the V gene TRBV5-1; 7 nucleotides align to TRBD2. The source material was naive CD4+ T cells from blood cultured with regulatory dendritic cells. Documented subset: CD45RA+ naive T cells. CDR3 residues: CATYLGGTSQNEQFF. In nucleotides, the CDR3 is TGCGCCACCTATCTGGGGGGGACCTCCCAAAATGAGCAGTTCTTC.